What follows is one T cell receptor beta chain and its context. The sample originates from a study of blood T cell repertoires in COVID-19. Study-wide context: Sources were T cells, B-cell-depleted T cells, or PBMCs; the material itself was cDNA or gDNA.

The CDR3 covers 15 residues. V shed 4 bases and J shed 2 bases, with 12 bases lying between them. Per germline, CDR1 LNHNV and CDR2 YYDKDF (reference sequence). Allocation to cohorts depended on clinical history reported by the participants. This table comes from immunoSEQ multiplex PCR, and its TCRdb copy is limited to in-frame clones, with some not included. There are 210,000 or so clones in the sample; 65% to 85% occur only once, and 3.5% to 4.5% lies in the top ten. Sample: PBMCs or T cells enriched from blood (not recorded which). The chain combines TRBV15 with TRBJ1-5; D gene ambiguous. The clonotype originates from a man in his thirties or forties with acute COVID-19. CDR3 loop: CATSTSLEGNQPQHF. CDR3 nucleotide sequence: TGTGCCACCAGCACAAGTCTTGAGGGCAATCAGCCCCAGCATTTT.